The 24 T cell receptor beta chains below all came from one sample that was sequenced in a study of blood T cell repertoires in COVID-19. Only in-frame clones appear in the TCRdb table, and some are missing; sequencing was by immunoSEQ multiplex PCR. The sample has fewer than 300,000 clones; 90% are singletons. Sequencing was performed on PBMCs or T cells enriched from blood (not recorded which). The receptors originated from a woman aged 25 to 45 who had recovered from COVID-19.

This clone occurred a few times. The CDR3 DNA reads as TGTGCCACCAGCAGGGCGTTTGACCCCAGAGGCGAGCAGTACTTC. Translation: CATSRAFDPRGEQYF. The chain uses TRBV15 and TRBJ2-7; the D is unclear. Germline V gene sequence: CDR1 LNHNV, CDR2 YYDKDF (reference sequence). Deletions cut 3 bases from V and 6 bases from J, with 18 bases between. The CDR3 runs to 15 residues.

The chain recombines TRBV7-2 with TRBJ1-6, with a weak D call TRBD1 (5 bases). CDR3 length: 15 amino acids. V was cut by 5 bases and J by 9 bases, with 17 bases left in between. In germline, CDR1 is SGHTA, CDR2 FQGNSA. CDR3 DNA: TGTGCCAGCAGCCCCCGGCAGTTAGGGGTTTCACCCCTCCACTTT. Its translation is CASSPRQLGVSPLHF.

The chain is built from TRBV27 and TRBJ2-7; D ambiguous. CDR1 and CDR2 (germline): MNHEY, SMNVEV (reference sequence). There are 12 residues in the CDR3. Trimming took off 4 bases at V and 3 bases at J, with 7 bases between the two ends. The CDR3 DNA reads as TGTGCCAGCAGTTATGGCAGCTACGAGCAGTACTTC. This sequence encodes CASSYGSYEQYF.

In regard to this clone: Other DNA sequences from this sample encode an identical CDR3 as well. The chain recombines TRBV28 with TRBJ1-2, with D uncertain. Germline lookup yields CDR1 MDHEN and CDR2 SYDVKM. The CDR3 loop spans 12 amino acids. Trimming left V 6 bases short and J 3 bases short, with 8 bases between. The CDR3: CASSPGDYGYTF. For the CDR3, the DNA is TGTGCCAGCAGCCCCGGGGACTATGGCTACACCTTC.

The V and J genes are TRBV19 and TRBJ1-3; a possible D gene is TRBD1 (6 bases). With 11 bases removed from V and 6 bases from J, the gap between germline ends came to 17 bases. The germline V gene encodes CDR1 LNHDA and CDR2 SQIVND (reference sequence). The CDR3 loop spans 13 amino acids. This chain's CDR3 is CAGLDRNLNTIYF. The CDR3 nucleotides read TGTGCCGGACTTGACAGGAACCTAAACACCATATATTTT.

V gene TRBV30 combines with J gene TRBJ2-3, with a weak D call TRBD2 (6 bases). The V and J ends lost 5 bases and 4 bases respectively, with 7 bases between them. The CDR3 length is 11 residues. Germline loops: CDR1 GTSNPN, CDR2 SVGIG (reference sequence). The CDR3 nucleotides read TGTGCCTGGGGGAGGTCAGATACGCAGTATTTT. It codes for CAWGRSDTQYF.

The rearrangement uses TRBV24-1 and TRBJ1-2; 9 positions agree with TRBD1. This CDR3 comprises 15 residues. Germline lookup yields CDR1 KGHDR and CDR2 SFDVKD. V lost 3 bases, J lost 2 bases, and 3 bases stayed unmatched. This chain's CDR3 is CATSDPGQGNYGYTF. DNA for the CDR3: TGTGCCACCAGTGATCCGGGACAGGGCAACTATGGCTACACCTTC.

This clone was detected only a few times. This chain connects TRBV11-2 to TRBJ2-1; 7 nucleotides match TRBD2. V trimming: 1 base; J trimming: 4 bases; junction bases outside the gene matches: 4. The CDR3 runs to 15 residues. Germline V gene lookup returns CDR1 SGHAT and CDR2 FQNNGV. The CDR3 sequence is CASSLGAGTYNEQFF. CDR3 coding DNA: TGTGCCAGCAGCTTAGGAGCGGGGACTTACAATGAGCAGTTCTTC.

V and J are TRBV7-8 and TRBJ1-6, with 9 bases fitting TRBD1. The germline gives CDR1 SGHVS, CDR2 FQNEAQ. Trimming at V came to 1 base and at J to 7 bases, leaving 5 bases not matched to a gene. This CDR3 comprises 16 residues. The CDR3: CASSLGTGVENSPLHF. As DNA, the CDR3 is TGTGCCAGCAGCTTAGGGACAGGGGTGGAAAATTCACCCCTCCACTTT.

V and J are TRBV30 and TRBJ1-5; 7 bases match TRBD1. V was clipped by 2 bases and J by 7 bases; unmatched bases: 5. The germline gives CDR1 GTSNPN, CDR2 SVGIG (reference sequence). The CDR3 is 13 residues long. The CDR3 DNA reads TGTGCCTGGAGTAGCGACAGGGAACAGCCCCAGCATTTT. The encoded protein is CAWSSDREQPQHF.

The rearrangement uses TRBV29-1 and TRBJ2-7, with TRBD1 matching over 9 bases. The CDR3 sequence is 13 residues long. The junction had 5 bases not matched to a gene; V was cut back by 3 bases and J by 5 bases. Germline V gene data show CDR1 as SQVTM and CDR2 as ANQGSEA. CDR3 nucleotide sequence: TGCAGCGTTGAGGGACAGGGTCTCAACGAGCAGTACTTC. This gives the protein CSVEGQGLNEQYF.

This chain connects TRBV7-8 to TRBJ2-7, with 8 nucleotides matching TRBD1. Germline V gene data show CDR1 as SGHVS and CDR2 as FQNEAQ. The CDR3 is 15 residues long. The junction had 4 bases not matched to a gene; V was cut back by 1 base and J by 2 bases. The CDR3 reads CASSLVDRETYEQYF. The CDR3 coding sequence is TGTGCCAGCAGCTTAGTGGACAGGGAAACCTACGAGCAGTACTTC.

The rearrangement joins TRBV15 to TRBJ2-1; tentative D call: TRBD2 (6 bases). Deletions cut 7 bases from V and 8 bases from J, with 24 bases between. The CDR3 consists of 16 residues. Germline lookup yields CDR1 LNHNV and CDR2 YYDKDF (reference sequence). The CDR3 region has the DNA TGTGCCACCACCCGCTCTGTAGGAGGGAGGATCTATGAGCAGTTCTTC. Its translation: CATTRSVGGRIYEQFF.

For the CDR3, the DNA is TGTGCCAGCAGCCCAGATTCCGGGGGTCGAGGGATAGGATATAGGGGCTACACCTTC. It yields the protein CASSPDSGGRGIGYRGYTF. V and J are TRBV7-2 and TRBJ1-2; D may be TRBD1 (5 bases). Germline loops: CDR1 SGHTA, CDR2 FQGNSA. The CDR3 has 19 amino acids. The V end was cut by 5 bases, the J end by 8 bases, with 33 bases between.

Notes on this clone: The same CDR3 arises from other DNA sequences in this sample as well. This chain joins TRBV28 and TRBJ2-7; D uncertain. This CDR3 spans 12 amino acids. Germline CDR1 is MDHEN and CDR2 is SYDVKM. V lost 2 bases, J lost 3 bases, and 5 bases lay in between. For the CDR3, the DNA is TGTGCCAGCAGTTTACTTTTCTACGAGCAGTACTTC. It codes for CASSLLFYEQYF.

The chain recombines TRBV11-2 with TRBJ2-3, with D tentatively TRBD2 (5 bases). This CDR3 is 17 amino acids long. The germline V and J ends were trimmed by 2 bases and 0 bases, with 15 bases remaining between them. Germline V gives CDR1 SGHAT, CDR2 FQNNGV. The CDR3 sequence is CASSLLRGATSTDTQYF. DNA for the CDR3: TGTGCCAGCAGCTTACTACGGGGAGCCACTAGCACAGATACGCAGTATTTT. The variable domain in full, with the rest retrieved from reference TRBV11-2 and TRBJ2-3, is EAGVAQSPRYKIIEKRQSVAFWCNPISGHATLYWYQQILGQGPKLLIQFQNNGVVDDSQLPKDRFSAERLKGVDSTLKIQPAKLEDSAVYLCASSLLRGATSTDTQYFGPGTRLTVL.

The rearrangement joins TRBV6-2 or TRBV6-3 to TRBJ2-7; the match to TRBD1 covers 7 bases. V was pared by 0 bases and J by 2 bases, with 4 bases of the junction left unmatched. CDR1 and CDR2 (germline): MNHEY, SVGEGT. This CDR3 spans 15 amino acids. CDR3 sequence: CASSYSGTATYEQYF. The CDR3 coding sequence is TGTGCCAGCAGTTACTCCGGGACAGCCACCTACGAGCAGTACTTC.

The chain joins TRBV5-1 to TRBJ2-1, with D uncertain. The length of the CDR3 is 13 residues. V lost 2 bases and J lost 8, with 11 bases in between. The V gene's germline CDR1 is SGHRS and CDR2 YFSETQ. The CDR3 here is CASSFVGLDEQFF. Written as DNA, the CDR3 is TGCGCCAGCAGCTTTGTCGGCCTAGATGAGCAGTTCTTC. Variable domain in full (rest from reference TRBV5-1 and TRBJ2-1): KAGVTQTPRYLIKTRGQQVTLSCSPISGHRSVSWYQQTPGQGLQFLFEYFSETQRNKGNFPGRFSGRQFSNSRSEMNVSTLELGDSALYLCASSFVGLDEQFFGPGTRLTVL.

This sequence joins TRBV14 and TRBJ2-2; D possibly corresponds to TRBD1 (5 bases). Trimming left V 5 bases short and J 5 bases short, with 15 bases between. CDR1 is SGHDN, CDR2 FVKESK, per germline. The CDR3 extends over 15 amino acids. As DNA, the CDR3 is TGTGCCAGCAGCATCGCTAGGGGCCCGACCGGGGAGCTGTTTTTT. It is translated as CASSIARGPTGELFF.

The genes are TRBV19 and TRBJ2-1, with a tentative D call TRBD2 (6 bases). The germline V and J ends were trimmed by 5 bases and 5 bases, with 16 bases remaining between them. The CDR3 has 15 amino acids. Per the germline V gene, CDR1 is LNHDA and CDR2 is SQIVND (reference sequence). Here the CDR3 DNA reads TGTGCCAGTAGTTTAGCGGCCATGGGGCACAATGAGCAGTTCTTC. This gives the protein CASSLAAMGHNEQFF.

The chain joins TRBV28 to TRBJ2-1, with no clear D. Germline V CDR1 and CDR2: MDHEN, SYDVKM. This CDR3 is built from 14 residues. The V and J ends lost 5 bases and 9 bases respectively, with 17 bases between them. The CDR3 DNA reads TGTGCCAGCAGTCTATCTCCCCGGTCGGGTGAGCAGTTCTTC. Translation: CASSLSPRSGEQFF.

The CDR3 DNA follows: TGTGCCAGCAGCTCTCTCGGGGGGCTCTACAATGAGCAGTTCTTC. Protein: CASSSLGGLYNEQFF. V usage is TRBV7-3 and J usage is TRBJ2-1, with D maybe TRBD2 (7 bases). Germline V lookup: CDR1 SGHTA, CDR2 FQGTGA. The CDR3 is 15 amino acids. V shed 4 bases and J shed 3 bases, with 13 bases lying between them. The entire variable domain, with the rest obtained from reference TRBV7-3 and TRBJ2-1, is as follows: GAGVSQTPSNKVTEKGKYVELRCDPISGHTALYWYRQSLGQGPEFLIYFQGTGAADDSGLPNDRFFAVRPEGSVSTLKIQRTERGDSAVYLCASSSLGGLYNEQFFGPGTRLTVL.

This clone was seen just once. The chain couples TRBV30 to TRBJ1-4, with 8 bases identical to TRBD1. J lost 7 bases, V lost 5 bases, and 6 bases had no gene match. Germline V lookup: CDR1 GTSNPN, CDR2 SVGIG (reference sequence). The CDR3 has 13 residues. The CDR3 here is CAWGQGRFEKLFF. CDR3 in DNA: TGTGCCTGGGGACAGGGAAGGTTTGAAAAACTGTTTTTT.

This sequence joins TRBV5-1 and TRBJ2-7, with 9 bases aligning to TRBD1. Germline V lookup: CDR1 SGHRS, CDR2 YFSETQ. This CDR3 contains 16 residues. Trimming at V came to 4 bases and at J to 7 bases, leaving 15 bases not matched to a gene. CDR3 nucleotide sequence: TGCGCCAGCAGCACGACTCCGGGACAGGGAGCGGGAGAGCAGTACTTC. It translates to CASSTTPGQGAGEQYF.